This T cell receptor (beta chain) derives from a study of CD8 T cells in Susac syndrome. Looking at the study overall: There were Susac syndrome patients who were therapy-naive at blood draw, others on corticosteroids, and others on intravenous immunoglobulin alone. Overall study results and limits: In total CD8+ repertoires, sixteen Susac-specific public clones were found, and in CD8+ TEMRA repertoires, about 5 were found.

cDNA came from about 0.51 to 1 ug RNA primed by random hexamers. TCRdb ran MiXCR on the immunoSEQ multiplex PCR reads and lists one entry per CDR3 protein. This table holds tens of thousands of distinct CDR3 sequences, 93% found once. This clonotype was seen just once. Its antigen is undetermined. The ends were cut back, 1 base at V and 0 bases at J, with 8 bases in the middle. Germline loops: CDR1 SGHDN, CDR2 FVKESK. The CDR3 runs to 15 residues. In contrast to the negatively isolated CD8+ and CD4+ T cells, TEMRA cells were FACS-enriched. The receptor was derived from a human donor with Susac syndrome. Source material: CD8+ T cells from PBMCs. This chain joins TRBV14 and TRBJ2-3; D is ambiguous. The CDR3 DNA reads TGTGCCAGCAGCCAAGGGGAATCTAGCACAGATACGCAGTATTTT. This sequence encodes CASSQGESSTDTQYF.